The 5 T cell receptor beta chains below all came from one sample that was sequenced in a study of radiotherapy plus CTLA-4 blockade in lung cancer. Method: immunoSEQ multiplex PCR; TCRdb's copy keeps in-frame clones and lacks some. The repertoire holds 13,000 to 15,000 clones, with 87% as singletons. This sample comprised peripheral blood, obtained from a patient treated with radiotherapy plus ipilimumab. Receptors were obtained from a human donor with non-small cell lung cancer that progressed on radiotherapy plus ipilimumab. Some clones in this sample may be carry-over from other donors' samples.

V and J are TRBV27 and TRBJ1-4, with TRBD1 as a possible D gene (6 bases). V lost 4 bases, J lost 7 bases, and 16 bases lay in between. CDR3 length: 15 residues. Germline CDR1 MNHEY, CDR2 SMNVEV (reference sequence). CDR3 nucleotides: TGTGCCAGCAGTTCAGACAGGAAGGTTTCTGAAAAACTGTTTTTT. This sequence encodes CASSSDRKVSEKLFF.

V and J are TRBV30 and TRBJ2-7, with TRBD1 matching over 9 bases. The CDR3 length is 15 residues. The germline CDR1 and CDR2 sequences are GTSNPN and SVGIG (reference sequence). With 2 bases clipped from V and 0 bases from J, the junction kept 5 bases outside the gene matches. This chain's CDR3 is CAWSIRDRASYEQYF. Here the CDR3 DNA reads TGTGCCTGGAGTATCCGGGACAGGGCCTCCTACGAGCAGTACTTC.

This chain links TRBV5-5 with TRBJ1-6, with D unresolved. CDR3 length: 12 amino acids. Germline V gives CDR1 SGHKS, CDR2 YYEKEE (reference sequence). The germline V and J ends were trimmed by 2 bases and 9 bases, with 6 bases remaining between them. CDR3 in amino acids: CASSFSSSPLHF. The CDR3 DNA follows: TGTGCCAGCAGCTTTTCATCTTCACCCCTCCACTTT. Variable domain in full (rest from reference TRBV5-5 and TRBJ1-6): DAGVTQSPTHLIKTRGQQVTLRCSPISGHKSVSWYQQVLGQGPQFIFQYYEKEERGRGNFPDRFSARQFPNYSSELNVNALLLGDSALYLCASSFSSSPLHFGNGTRLTVT.

V gene TRBV6-5 combines with J gene TRBJ2-3, with D possibly TRBD2 on 6 matching bases. Germline CDR1 and CDR2: MNHEY and SVGAGI. Trimming took 2 bases from V and 0 from J, leaving 9 bases between them. The CDR3 covers 15 residues. CDR3 sequence: CASSYGGGSTDTQYF. CDR3 nucleotide sequence: TGTGCCAGCAGTTACGGGGGAGGTAGCACAGATACGCAGTATTTT.

The J gene is TRBJ2-7, the V gene TRBV7-9; 9 bases agree with TRBD2. The V gene's germline CDR1 is SEHNR and CDR2 FQNEAQ (reference sequence). V was clipped by 5 bases and J by 6 bases; unmatched bases: 11. There are 15 residues in the CDR3. The CDR3 region has the DNA TGTGCCAGCAGCCCGCTGGGTAGCGGGAGACCCGAGCAGTACTTC. Translating gives CASSPLGSGRPEQYF.